The next 19 T cell receptor beta chains were all read from a single sample in a study of T cells in Graves' hyperthyroidism and ophthalmopathy. TCR beta CDR3 sequences were amplified from RNA transcripts. Using the HTBI primer set, a first-round RT-PCR was run on the TCR CDR3. Each CDR3 protein is one row after TCRdb ran MiXCR on the multiplex PCR reads. The table shows roughly 500,000 distinct CDR3 sequences, with roughly 45% occurring only once. Material: peripheral blood or thyroid tissue (not recorded which). The receptors were gathered from an adult woman with Graves' disease, either hyperthyroidism or ophthalmopathy (not recorded which).

V is TRBV29-1 and J is TRBJ2-5; TRBD1 matches 7 bases. V trimming: 7 bases; J trimming: 5 bases; junction bases outside the gene matches: 7. The germline V gene encodes CDR1 SQVTM and CDR2 ANQGSEA. CDR3 size: 12 residues. The CDR3 is CSAQGTDETQYF. In DNA form, the CDR3 reads TGCAGCGCACAGGGGACCGACGAGACCCAGTACTTC.

This clonotype was observed many times. V and J are TRBV5-1 and TRBJ2-7, with 9 nucleotides matching TRBD1. V lost 0 bases to trimming and J lost 1 base; unmatched junction nucleotides: 5. Germline CDR1 is SGHRS and CDR2 is YFSETQ. There are 16 residues in the CDR3. CDR3 loop: CASSLVGTGPSYEQYF. Here the CDR3 DNA reads TGCGCCAGCAGCTTGGTTGGGACAGGGCCGTCCTACGAGCAGTACTTC.

The V gene is TRBV5-1, the J gene TRBJ2-2; D is perhaps TRBD1 or TRBD2 (5 bases each). The germline V gene encodes CDR1 SGHRS and CDR2 YFSETQ. The CDR3 length is 15 residues. Trimming took 1 base from V and 4 from J, leaving 11 bases between them. In nucleotides, the CDR3 is TGCGCCAGCAGCTTGCGCAGGGACGGCACCGGGGAGCTGTTTTTT. It translates to CASSLRRDGTGELFF.

CDR3 DNA: TGTGCCAGCAGCCACGCCCCAGGGGGAGGCGGCTACACCTTC. Translated, it gives CASSHAPGGGGYTF. The gene calls are TRBV7-8 and TRBJ1-2; 7 bases agree with TRBD1. This CDR3 contains 14 residues. V gave up 5 bases and J gave up 8 bases; unmatched junction bases: 11. Germline V gene sequence: CDR1 SGHVS, CDR2 FQNEAQ.

This clonotype was seen only a few times. The chain recombines TRBV10-2 with TRBJ2-7; D may match TRBD1 or TRBD2 (7 bases each). Germline lookup yields CDR1 WSHSY and CDR2 SAAADI. Trimming left V 6 bases short and J 1 base short, with 19 bases between. CDR3 length equals 16 residues. CDR3 region: CASRASGTAFSYEQYF. CDR3 nucleotides: TGCGCCAGCAGGGCCAGCGGGACAGCATTTTCCTACGAGCAGTACTTC.

Comments on this clonotype: The junction differs from germline at one of its ends, possibly a read error. CDR3 bases: TGTGCCAGCAGCACTGGGACTAGCGGGACCTACGAGCAGAACTTC. It encodes CASSTGTSGTYEQNF. The chain carries TRBV6-2 or TRBV6-3 and TRBJ2-7; 13 positions match TRBD2. The CDR3 runs to 15 residues. Germline V gene data show CDR1 as MNHEY and CDR2 as SVGEGT.

This clonotype was observed at least ten times. The genes are TRBV7-6 and TRBJ2-2; 8 nucleotides agree with TRBD2. V lost 2 bases and J lost 5; bases outside the gene matches: 13. CDR1 SGHVS and CDR2 FNYEAQ come from the germline V gene. CDR3 length: 18 residues. The CDR3 reads CASSLLHREGLGTGELFF. CDR3 DNA sequence: TGTGCCAGCAGCTTACTGCATCGGGAGGGCCTAGGGACCGGGGAGCTGTTTTTT.

This chain joins TRBV5-1 and TRBJ2-7, with 9 bases identical to TRBD1. The CDR3 extends over 13 amino acids. Losses at the gene ends were 4 bases for V and 6 bases for J; bases not matched to a gene: 5. CDR1 is SGHRS, CDR2 YFSETQ, per germline. This CDR3 reads CASSPGTGLEQYF. The CDR3 coding sequence is TGCGCCAGCAGCCCAGGGACAGGGCTCGAGCAGTACTTC.

Turning to this clonotype: The germline gene is not matched at one end of the junction; a read error may be the cause. The rearrangement links TRBV7-9 to TRBJ2-2, with a tentative D call TRBD1 (6 bases). The CDR3 extends over 16 amino acids. Germline V gene lookup returns CDR1 SEHNR and CDR2 FQNEAQ (reference sequence). The CDR3 DNA sequence: TGCGCCAGCAGCTTGGCCGGGACAACGAACACCGGGGAGCTGTTTTTT. Protein: CASSLAGTTNTGELFF. Full variable domain (outside the CDR3, taken from reference TRBV7-9 and TRBJ2-2): DTGVSQNPRHKITKRGQNVTFRCDPISEHNRLYWYRQTLGQGPEFLTYFQNEAQLEKSRLLSDRFSAERPKGSFSTLEIQRTEQGDSAMYLCASSLAGTTNTGELFFGEGSRLTVL.

In this sample, this clonotype turned up many times. The chain recombines TRBV14 with TRBJ1-5, with 9 bases aligning to TRBD1. Germline V gene data show CDR1 as SGHDN and CDR2 as FVKESK. The CDR3 has 17 amino acids. V was pared by 0 bases and J by 6 bases, with 9 bases of the junction left unmatched. The CDR3 coding sequence is TGTGCCAGCAGCCAAGAACTTCCGGGACAGGGAGGTCAGCCCCAGCATTTT. This gives the protein CASSQELPGQGGQPQHF.

This clonotype was seen only a few times. The chain joins TRBV20-1 to TRBJ2-5; 9 bases fit TRBD2. In germline, CDR1 is DFQATT, CDR2 SNEGSKA (reference sequence). The CDR3 totals 14 residues. J gave up 2 bases and V 5 bases, and 6 bases lay outside the gene matches. CDR3 residues: CSAVPGLAQETQYF. For the CDR3, the DNA is TGCAGTGCTGTGCCGGGACTAGCACAAGAGACCCAGTACTTC.

This clonotype was counted ten times or more. The chain couples TRBV5-1 to TRBJ1-4; D may be TRBD1 (6 bases). Trimming left V 0 bases short and J 8 bases short, with 14 bases between. This CDR3 spans 15 amino acids. From germline, CDR1 is SGHRS and CDR2 YFSETQ. CDR3 in amino acids: CASSLGGPVQEKLFF. The CDR3 nucleotides are TGCGCCAGCAGCTTGGGGGGGCCCGTCCAGGAAAAACTGTTTTTT.

This clonotype was seen at least ten times. This chain uses TRBV27 with TRBJ1-1; D is possibly TRBD1 (5 bases). The length of the CDR3 is 15 residues. CDR1 and CDR2 (germline): MNHEY, SMNVEV (reference sequence). Trimming took 8 bases from V and 0 from J, leaving 16 bases between them. CDR3 loop: CASRLAGTVNTEAFF. CDR3 bases: TGTGCCAGCCGACTAGCCGGGACGGTGAACACTGAAGCTTTCTTT.

This clonotype has only a few counts. J is TRBJ1-1 and V is TRBV28; D is undetermined. V was cut by 5 bases and J by 7 bases, with 11 bases left in between. The germline gives CDR1 MDHEN, CDR2 SYDVKM. The CDR3 sequence is 12 residues long. The CDR3 coding sequence is TGTGCCAGCAGTACGATAGCTGGTGAAGCTTTCTTT. Translating it yields CASSTIAGEAFF.

This rearrangement joins TRBV30 to TRBJ1-5; no definite D call. Trimming pared 2 bases from V and 1 base from J, leaving 12 bases between. The CDR3 runs 15 residues. Per the germline V gene, CDR1 is GTSNPN and CDR2 is SVGIG (reference sequence). CDR3 residues: CAWSLAGSSNQPQHF. In DNA form, the CDR3 reads TGTGCCTGGAGTCTTGCTGGGTCGAGCAATCAGCCCCAGCATTTT.

A note on this clonotype: Likely a read error: the CDR3 ends without its conserved phenylalanine or tryptophan. It is unclear where the CDR3 begins or ends on the DNA, so no DNA is shown, and the CDR3 is as TCRdb lists it. V gene TRBV7-3 combines with J gene TRBJ1-3. The germline V gene encodes CDR1 SGHTA and CDR2 FQGTGA. Including both end residues, the CDR3 is 8 amino acids long. The CDR3 loop reads CASSLVVA.

This clonotype was counted at least ten times. The chain couples TRBV25-1 to TRBJ2-6; D unresolved. Trimming stripped 4 bases from V and 0 bases from J, with 4 bases between. The CDR3 extends over 14 amino acids. Germline V gives CDR1 MGHDK, CDR2 SYGVNS. CDR3 in DNA: TGTGCCAGCAGTGCCCGCTCTGGGGCCAACGTCCTGACTTTC. As protein: CASSARSGANVLTF.

This clonotype turned up a few times. The chain links TRBV2 to TRBJ1-1; unclear D gene. Trimming stripped 7 bases from V and 4 bases from J, with 13 bases between. CDR3 length equals 13 residues. Germline-derived CDR1 and CDR2 are SNHLY and FYNNEI. As DNA, the CDR3 is TGTGCCAGCACGCCTTTTGCGCGCACTGAAGCTTTCTTT. Its translation: CASTPFARTEAFF.

This clonotype turned up a few times. The chain combines TRBV5-1 with TRBJ1-2, with D hard to call. The CDR3 runs to 17 residues. V was trimmed by 3 bases and J by 2 bases, leaving 20 bases between them. Germline loops: CDR1 SGHRS, CDR2 YFSETQ. In nucleotides, the CDR3 is TGCGCCAGCAGCTCCATATTGAGAGGAAAAGAAAACTATGGCTACACCTTC. Translated: CASSSILRGKENYGYTF. The full variable domain, completed using reference TRBV5-1 and TRBJ1-2, is KAGVTQTPRYLIKTRGQQVTLSCSPISGHRSVSWYQQTPGQGLQFLFEYFSETQRNKGNFPGRFSGRQFSNSRSEMNVSTLELGDSALYLCASSSILRGKENYGYTFGSGTRLTVV.